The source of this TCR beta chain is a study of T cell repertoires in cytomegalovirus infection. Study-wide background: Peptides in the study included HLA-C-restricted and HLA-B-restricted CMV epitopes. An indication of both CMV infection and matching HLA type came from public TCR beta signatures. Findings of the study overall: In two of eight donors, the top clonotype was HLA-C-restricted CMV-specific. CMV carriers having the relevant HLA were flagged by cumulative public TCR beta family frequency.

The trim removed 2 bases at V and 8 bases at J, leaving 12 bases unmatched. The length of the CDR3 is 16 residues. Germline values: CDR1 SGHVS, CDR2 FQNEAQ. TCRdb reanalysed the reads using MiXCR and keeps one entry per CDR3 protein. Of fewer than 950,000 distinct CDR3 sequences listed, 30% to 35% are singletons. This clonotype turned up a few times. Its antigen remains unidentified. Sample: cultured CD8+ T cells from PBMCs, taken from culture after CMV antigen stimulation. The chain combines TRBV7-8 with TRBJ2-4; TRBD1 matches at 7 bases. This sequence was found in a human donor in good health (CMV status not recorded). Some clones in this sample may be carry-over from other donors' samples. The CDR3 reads CASSLRARQGLDIQYF. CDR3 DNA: TGTGCCAGCAGCTTAAGGGCTCGACAGGGTTTGGACATTCAGTACTTC.